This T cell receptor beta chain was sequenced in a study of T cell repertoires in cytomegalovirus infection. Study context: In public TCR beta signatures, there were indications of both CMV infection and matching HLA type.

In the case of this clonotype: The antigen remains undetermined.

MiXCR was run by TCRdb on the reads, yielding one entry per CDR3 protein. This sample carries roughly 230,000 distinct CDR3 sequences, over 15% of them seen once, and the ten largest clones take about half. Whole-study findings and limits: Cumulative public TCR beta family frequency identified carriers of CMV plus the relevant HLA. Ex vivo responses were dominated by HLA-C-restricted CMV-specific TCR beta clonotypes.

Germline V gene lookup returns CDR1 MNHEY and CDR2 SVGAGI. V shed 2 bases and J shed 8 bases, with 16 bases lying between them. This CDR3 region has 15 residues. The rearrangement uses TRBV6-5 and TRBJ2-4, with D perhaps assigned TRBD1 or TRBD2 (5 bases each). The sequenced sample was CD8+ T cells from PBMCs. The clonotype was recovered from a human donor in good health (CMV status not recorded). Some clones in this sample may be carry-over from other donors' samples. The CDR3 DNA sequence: TGTGCCAGCAGTTACCTGGGACGGCCGAGGGACATTCAGTACTTC. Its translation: CASSYLGRPRDIQYF.